This TCR beta chain is from a study of OX40 agonist ivuxolimab in advanced cancers. Study as a whole: Given to patients was ivuxolimab, an agonistic anti-OX40 (CD134) antibody. Patients were infused with ivuxolimab every 2 weeks at 0.01 to 10 mg/kg. Averaging 60 years in age, with a range of roughly 20 to 90, the cohort was 82.7% male.

Study-level points and caveats: Researchers report that CD8+ T cells had, on average, more expanded clones than CD4+.

The assay was immunoSEQ multiplex PCR, and TCRdb's table has in-frame clones only and misses some. The sample comprises about 68,000 clones, 85% to 90% of which are singletons, and roughly 0.89% rests with the top ten. This CDR3 region has 15 residues. The V gene end was trimmed by 7 bases and the J gene end by 4 bases; junction bases not matched to a gene: 11. Per germline, CDR1 LNHDA and CDR2 SQIVND (reference sequence). Comments on this clone: Its antigen is not known.

This receptor was identified in an adult with an advanced solid tumor such as melanoma, head and neck, liver or kidney cancer. Sequenced here: CD4+ or CD8+ T cells sorted from blood, sampled in a trial of the OX40 agonist ivuxolimab. V is TRBV19 and J is TRBJ2-3; 7 nucleotides agree with TRBD1. The CDR3 bases are TGTGCCAGTACCAGAGGGGGACAGCTGGCAGATACGCAGTATTTT. It is translated as CASTRGGQLADTQYF.